Shown below are 24 T cell receptor beta chains from a single sample sequenced in a study of blood T cell repertoires in COVID-19. Libraries were prepared by immunoSEQ multiplex PCR; TCRdb keeps only in-frame clonotypes and omits some of them. Of about 69,000 clones in the sample, more than 80% were seen once. Sequencing input: peripheral blood. The receptors come from a man aged 45-65 years with COVID-19, enrolled during active disease.

The rearrangement joins TRBV18 to TRBJ2-7; weak D call: TRBD2 (6 bases). V lost 0 bases, J lost 8 bases, and 17 bases lay in between. The CDR3 consists of 15 residues. Germline lookup yields CDR1 KGHSH and CDR2 LQKENI. CDR3 protein: CASSPPSLALRKQYF. CDR3 in DNA: TGTGCCAGCTCACCACCGAGCCTAGCGCTACGCAAGCAGTACTTC.

This clone came up a few times. This chain connects TRBV19 to TRBJ2-1; tentative D call: TRBD1 (6 bases). Germline-derived CDR1 and CDR2 are LNHDA and SQIVND (reference sequence). This CDR3 region has 13 residues. Trimming left V 8 bases short and J 4 bases short, with 12 bases between. DNA of the CDR3: TGTGCCAGTCAAGACAGGTTATACAATGAGCAGTTCTTC. Encoded protein: CASQDRLYNEQFF.

V and J are TRBV11-3 and TRBJ1-1, with a possible D match to TRBD1 (6 bases). CDR3 length equals 14 residues. Trimming stripped 2 bases from V and 5 bases from J, with 12 bases between. Germline V gene data show CDR1 as SGHNT and CDR2 as YENEEA. CDR3 amino acids: CASSLPGEGTEAFF. CDR3 nucleotide sequence: TGTGCCAGCAGCTTACCAGGGGAGGGGACTGAAGCTTTCTTT.

This clone was seen just once. This chain uses TRBV15 with TRBJ1-2; D not certain. Deletions cut 8 bases from V and 4 bases from J, with 20 bases between. The CDR3 sequence is 15 residues long. CDR1 and CDR2 (germline): LNHNV, YYDKDF (reference sequence). The CDR3 DNA sequence: TGTGCCACCGTCCCCTCAGTATCGATCTCCTATGGCTACACCTTC. It specifies CATVPSVSISYGYTF.

The chain joins TRBV11-1 to TRBJ2-3, with D perhaps matching TRBD2 (5 bases). Germline V gene data show CDR1 as SGHAT and CDR2 as FQDESV (reference sequence). The CDR3 extends over 14 amino acids. Trimming shortened V by 2 bases and J by 6 bases, and 12 bases separated the two germline ends. The CDR3 DNA sequence: TGTGCCAGCAGCTTAACACGGGATAAGGATACGCAGTATTTT. Translating it yields CASSLTRDKDTQYF.

The chain joins TRBV9 to TRBJ2-5, with 13 positions matching TRBD2. V trimming: 0 bases; J trimming: 5 bases; junction bases outside the gene matches: 19. Looked up from germline, CDR1 is SGDLS and CDR2 is YYNGEE. This CDR3 contains 21 residues. The CDR3: CASSVAVTSGGAGATQETQYF. DNA for the CDR3: TGTGCCAGCAGCGTAGCTGTAACTAGCGGGGGGGCCGGGGCCACCCAGGAGACCCAGTACTTC.

The chain uses TRBV5-1 and TRBJ2-2; the D gene is possibly TRBD1 (6 bases). Germline loops: CDR1 SGHRS, CDR2 YFSETQ. Deletions cut 3 bases from V and 3 bases from J, with 9 bases between. The CDR3 is 14 amino acids. CDR3 sequence (DNA): TGCGCCAGCAGCTATGCAGGGGACACCGGGGAGCTGTTTTTT. The encoded protein is CASSYAGDTGELFF.

The rearrangement joins TRBV6-2 or TRBV6-3 to TRBJ2-2; D call uncertain. V was trimmed by 2 bases and J by 0 bases, leaving 7 bases between them. The V gene's germline CDR1 is MNHEY and CDR2 SVGEGT. This CDR3 spans 15 amino acids. The CDR3 protein is CASSYVIANTGELFF. The CDR3 DNA reads TGTGCCAGCAGTTACGTTATCGCGAACACCGGGGAGCTGTTTTTT.

The chain uses TRBV5-5 and TRBJ2-1, with TRBD1 as a possible D gene (5 bases). The CDR3 sequence is 16 residues long. V was clipped by 4 bases and J by 7 bases, with 21 bases between them. Germline V gives CDR1 SGHKS, CDR2 YYEKEE (reference sequence). The CDR3 region is CASSPNTAGKRNEQFF. CDR3 in DNA: TGTGCCAGCAGCCCTAACACGGCAGGGAAGAGGAATGAGCAGTTCTTC.

The genes are TRBV4-3 and TRBJ2-3, with 10 bases that match TRBD1. CDR3 size: 15 residues. Germline CDR1 LGHNA, CDR2 YSLEER. Trimming cost V 4 bases and J 5 bases; bases outside gene matches: 6. The CDR3 DNA sequence: TGCGCCAGCAGCCCCGGGACAGGGGAAAGAGATACGCAGTATTTT. It yields the protein CASSPGTGERDTQYF.

This chain uses TRBV19 with TRBJ2-5, with 8 bases that match TRBD1. Germline V lookup: CDR1 LNHDA, CDR2 SQIVND (reference sequence). This CDR3 is 14 amino acids long. Germline trimming cut 6 bases from V and 4 bases from J; bases unmatched to any gene: 7. CDR3 amino acids: CASSQTGGGETQYF. The DNA of the CDR3 is TGTGCCAGTAGCCAAACAGGGGGTGGAGAGACCCAGTACTTC. The full variable domain, completed using reference TRBV19 and TRBJ2-5, is DGGITQSPKYLFRKEGQNVTLSCEQNLNHDAMYWYRQDPGQGLRLIYYSQIVNDFQKGDIAEGYSVSREKKESFPLTVTSAQKNPTAFYLCASSQTGGGETQYFGPGTRLLVL.

The chain couples TRBV6-1 to TRBJ1-3; D uncertain. The V gene lost 3 bases and the J gene lost 3 bases, with 6 bases spanning the gap. This CDR3 comprises 13 residues. Germline CDR1 and CDR2: MNHNS and SASEGT. The CDR3 sequence is CASSEIGGNTIYF. In DNA, the CDR3 is TGTGCCAGCAGTGAGATCGGTGGAAACACCATATATTTT.

This chain joins TRBV3-1 (or the pseudogene TRBV3-2) and TRBJ1-5, with D unclear. The CDR3 is 13 amino acids. V gave up 0 bases and J gave up 7 bases, with 7 bases separating them. Looked up from germline, CDR1 is LGHDT and CDR2 is YNNKEL (reference sequence). The CDR3 is CASSQDVQQPQHF. The CDR3 region has the DNA TGTGCCAGCAGCCAAGATGTTCAGCAGCCCCAGCATTTT.

This clone was seen more than once but under ten times. This chain uses TRBV29-1 with TRBJ2-2, with TRBD1 matching over 8 bases. In germline, CDR1 is SQVTM, CDR2 ANQGSEA. Trimming removed 3 bases from V and 4 bases from J; junction bases left unmatched: 7. This CDR3 region has 15 residues. As DNA, the CDR3 is TGCAGCGTTGACAGGGTCACAGGGGGCACCGGGGAGCTGTTTTTT. Amino acids: CSVDRVTGGTGELFF.

This chain links TRBV7-2 with TRBJ1-6, with D unclear. The CDR3 sequence is 16 residues long. V lost 2 bases to trimming and J lost 0 bases, with 8 bases between them. CDR1 and CDR2 from the germline V gene are SGHTA and FQGNSA. CDR3 protein: CASSLNVGSYNSPLHF. For the CDR3, the DNA is TGTGCCAGCAGCTTAAACGTCGGCTCCTATAATTCACCCCTCCACTTT. Full variable domain (remainder filled in from reference TRBV7-2 and TRBJ1-6): GAGVSQSPSNKVTEKGKDVELRCDPISGHTALYWYRQSLGQGLEFLIYFQGNSAPDKSGLPSDRFSAERTGGSVSTLTIQRTQQEDSAVYLCASSLNVGSYNSPLHFGNGTRLTVT.

V usage is TRBV12-5 and J usage is TRBJ2-7, with 8 bases fitting TRBD2. V lost 5 bases and J lost 2; bases outside the gene matches: 2. The CDR3 is 13 amino acids. Germline V gene data show CDR1 as LGHNT and CDR2 as FRNRAP. CDR3 amino acids: CASGRGGPYEQYF. The DNA of the CDR3 is TGTGCTAGTGGTCGGGGGGGGCCCTACGAGCAGTACTTC.

The rearrangement uses TRBV4-3 and TRBJ1-4; the D is unclear. V was cut by 4 bases and J by 6 bases, with 12 bases left in between. Per germline, CDR1 LGHNA and CDR2 YSLEER. This CDR3 comprises 14 residues. CDR3 protein: CASSPRREYEKLFF. DNA for the CDR3: TGCGCCAGCAGCCCAAGGCGGGAGTATGAAAAACTGTTTTTT.

V is TRBV7-9 and J is TRBJ2-6, with TRBD1 matching 10 bases. Trimming at V came to 3 bases and at J to 2 bases, leaving 10 bases not matched to a gene. CDR1 and CDR2 from the germline V gene are SEHNR and FQNEAQ (reference sequence). This CDR3 comprises 19 residues. The DNA of the CDR3 is TGTGCCAGCAGCTTGACAGGGGGCTCTTTCCCGCCTGGGGCCAACGTCCTGACTTTC. Protein product: CASSLTGGSFPPGANVLTF. The complete variable domain, with remaining parts taken from reference TRBV7-9 and TRBJ2-6, reads DTGVSQNPRHKITKRGQNVTFRCDPISEHNRLYWYRQTLGQGPEFLTYFQNEAQLEKSRLLSDRFSAERPKGSFSTLEIQRTEQGDSAMYLCASSLTGGSFPPGANVLTFGAGSRLTVL.

This chain joins TRBV10-3 and TRBJ2-1; the match to TRBD1 covers 9 bases. Trimming removed 3 bases from V and 4 bases from J; junction bases left unmatched: 4. CDR1 and CDR2 (germline): ENHRY, SYGVKD. The length of the CDR3 is 15 residues. The CDR3 nucleotides read TGTGCCATCAGTGATCGGACAGGGGTTTACAATGAGCAGTTCTTC. Translated, it gives CAISDRTGVYNEQFF.

This clone has a single count. The gene calls are TRBV27 and TRBJ1-1; the match to TRBD1 covers 9 bases. The CDR3 is 14 residues long. Germline CDR1 reads MNHEY; CDR2 reads SMNVEV (reference sequence). The ends lost 6 bases at V and 3 bases at J; junction bases unmatched: 5. CDR3 nucleotides: TGTGCCAGCAGCGGGACAGGGATATACACTGAAGCTTTCTTT. This encodes CASSGTGIYTEAFF.

The gene calls are TRBV27 and TRBJ1-1; no firm D call. The CDR3 is made up of 13 amino acids. The germline gives CDR1 MNHEY, CDR2 SMNVEV (reference sequence). V lost 3 bases and J 6 bases, leaving 11 bases between the germline ends. CDR3 coding DNA: TGTGCCAGCAGTTTCGCGGGCGTCCCTGAAGCTTTCTTT. It codes for CASSFAGVPEAFF.

This chain links TRBV7-9 with TRBJ2-3; TRBD2 is a possible D gene (7 bases). The CDR3 totals 16 residues. Looked up from germline, CDR1 is SEHNR and CDR2 is FQNEAQ (reference sequence). Trimming took 2 bases from V and 5 from J, leaving 17 bases between them. The CDR3 DNA reads TGTGCCAGCAGCTTAAAAAGGCAGGGAGGGGGAGATACGCAGTATTTT. Amino acids: CASSLKRQGGGDTQYF.

The gene calls are TRBV18 and TRBJ2-3; D is unclear. Trimming left V 3 bases short and J 3 bases short, with 7 bases between. The CDR3 has 13 amino acids. Germline CDR1 is KGHSH and CDR2 is LQKENI. This chain's CDR3 is CASSPTETDTQYF. CDR3 sequence (DNA): TGTGCCAGCTCACCTACAGAGACAGATACGCAGTATTTT.

The J gene is TRBJ1-1, the V gene TRBV30; D is ambiguous. The CDR3 is made up of 14 amino acids. Germline loops: CDR1 GTSNPN, CDR2 SVGIG (reference sequence). The V gene lost 3 bases and the J gene lost 5 bases, with 16 bases spanning the gap. The CDR3 sequence is CAWSFRGRLTEAFF. The CDR3 region has the DNA TGTGCCTGGAGCTTCCGTGGGCGTTTGACTGAAGCTTTCTTT.